This record concerns one TCR beta chain sequence. Antigen: not known. The sample is drawn from a study of cytomegalovirus exposure and HLA in healthy donors. Study-wide results and limits: Among donors in an Asian-associated ancestry cluster, a later analysis reportedly found fewer N-insertions than the approximately 700-donor mean.

Germline CDR1 MDHEN, CDR2 SYDVKM. After removal of 4 bases from V and 5 bases from J, the junction contained 6 bases not matched to a gene. CDR3 length: 14 residues. The PCR ran on 60 Vbeta and 13 Jbeta primers. Only in-frame clones appear in the TCRdb table, and some are missing; sequencing was by immunoSEQ multiplex PCR. The sample yields some 130,000 clones, around two thirds seen once. The sample comprised PBMCs. The receptor comes from a woman aged 35 to 49 in good health and CMV-seronegative. This chain links TRBV28 with TRBJ2-7; 9 nucleotides line up with TRBD1. CDR3 sequence (DNA): TGTGCCAGCAGTTCCAGCGGACAGGGGAACGAGCAGTACTTC. Encoded protein: CASSSSGQGNEQYF.